The 14 T cell receptor beta chains listed next were all sequenced from one sample in a study of CD8+ T cells in alopecia areata. cDNA prepared by RNA extraction and subsequent reverse transcription served as the template for sequencing. Produced via immunoSEQ multiplex PCR; TCRdb's table is partial and in-frame only. The data show around 110,000 clones, with none appearing a single time. Sequences were obtained from lesional skin. Source of these receptors: a C3H/HeJ mouse with alopecia areata. Strain haplotype at MHC: H2-k.

This clone appeared many times. These gene names are mouse names. This chain's CDR3 is CASSRGLGYAEQFF. CDR3 bases read: TGTGCTAGCAGTAGGGGACTGGGGTATGCT. The V and J genes are TRBV17 and TRBJ2-1; TRBD2 matches at 10 bases. With the read ending 4 residues before the CDR3 end, the germline J gene is used to fill in that end. The ends lost 3 bases at V and 4 bases at J; junction bases unmatched: 0. CDR1 MNHDT and CDR2 YYDKIL come from the germline V gene. This CDR3 is built from 14 residues. The full variable domain, rest sourced from reference TRBV17 and TRBJ2-1, is DTTVKQNPRYKLARVGKPVNLICSQTMNHDTMYWYQKKPNQAPKLLLFYYDKILNREADTFEKFQSSRPNNSFCSLYIGSAGLEYSAMYLCASSRGLGYAEQFFGPGTRLTVL.

A word on this clone: Genes and germline come from the mouse. The read is 4 residues too short to cover the CDR3 end, so that end is filled in from the germline J gene. The chain combines TRBV13-3 with TRBJ1-1; the match to TRBD1 covers 7 bases. Losses at the gene ends were 4 bases for V and 4 bases for J; bases not matched to a gene: 4. CDR3 length equals 13 residues. Per the germline V gene, CDR1 is NNHDY and CDR2 is SYVADS. The CDR3 sequence: CASSHRGTTEVFF. The CDR3 bases that were read are TGTGCCAGCAGTCACAGGGGAACCACA.

This clone came up a few times. The gene names given are mouse names. CDR3 sequence: CASGGGLGGQDTQYF. Incomplete CDR3 DNA: TGTGCCAGCGGTGGGGGACTGGGGGGCCAAGAC. The genes are TRBV13-2 and TRBJ2-5, with 12 bases that match TRBD2. The read terminates 4 residues ahead of where the CDR3 ends, so the germline J gene completes it. The CDR3 runs to 15 residues. Losses at the gene ends were 3 bases for V and 2 bases for J; bases not matched to a gene: 1. Germline V gene sequence: CDR1 NNHNN, CDR2 SYGAGS (reference sequence).

Notes on this clone: Genes here carry mouse names. With the read ending 4 residues before the CDR3 end, the germline J gene is used to fill in that end. V and J are TRBV16 and TRBJ1-2; TRBD1 might be the D (5 bases). CDR3 length: 15 residues. Trimming removed 1 base from V and 0 bases from J, with 9 bases in between. Germline lookup yields CDR1 SGHSA and CDR2 FRNQAP. CDR3 protein: CASSLGGGANSDYTF. Incomplete CDR3 DNA: TGTGCAAGCAGCTTAGGGGGGGGTGCAAACTCC.

In regard to this clone: Genes and germline come from the mouse. The read falls 4 residues short of the CDR3 end, and the missing part is taken from the germline J gene. The gene calls are TRBV13-1 and TRBJ2-7, with 12 bases lining up with TRBD2. The CDR3 covers 15 residues. Germline assignment: CDR1 NSHNY and CDR2 SYGAGN. After removal of 3 bases from V and 2 bases from J, the junction contained 3 bases not matched to a gene. The covered CDR3 bases are TGTGCCAGCAGTGGGGGACTGGGGGGCACCTAT. It encodes CASSGGLGGTY. The CDR3 in its entirety is CASSGGLGGTYEQYF.

This clone was observed a handful of times. Here the gene names and germline are mouse. CDR3 residues: CTCSVGTWDTQYF. The DNA read from the CDR3 is TGCACCTGCAGTGTCGGGACATGGGAC. This sequence joins TRBV1 and TRBJ2-5, with D possibly being TRBD1 (6 bases). The read is 4 residues too short to cover the CDR3 end, so that end is filled in from the germline J gene. The CDR3 extends over 13 amino acids. CDR1 and CDR2 from the germline V gene are NSQYPW and LRSPGD (reference sequence).

Only a few counts were recorded for this clone. Mouse germline and gene names are used. The CDR3 extends 4 residues past the end of the read, so its final part is completed from the germline J gene. J is TRBJ2-1 and V is TRBV1; maybe TRBD2 (7 bases). V was cut by 3 bases and J by 0 bases, with 12 bases left in between. Germline values: CDR1 NSQYPW, CDR2 LRSPGD (reference sequence). CDR3 length: 16 amino acids. Here the CDR3 reads CTCSANGGPNYAEQFF. The part of the CDR3 DNA that was read is TGCACCTGCAGTGCGAATGGGGGGCCTAACTATGCT.

This clone has a handful of counts. Gene names denote mouse genes. The observed sequence ends 4 residues before the CDR3 terminus, with the missing tail filled in from the germline J gene. The V call is TRBV1, the J call TRBJ2-5; maybe TRBD2 (6 bases). From germline, CDR1 is NSQYPW and CDR2 LRSPGD (reference sequence). The CDR3 is 13 amino acids. CDR3 loop: CTCRTGTRDTQYF. CDR3 DNA, as far as it was read: TGCACCTGCAGGACCGGGACTAGGGAC.

Comment on this clone: The gene names given are mouse names. The read halts 4 residues ahead of the CDR3 end, with the missing end drawn from the germline J gene. The genes are TRBV13-3 and TRBJ1-1; TRBD1 agrees at 9 bases. The CDR3 has 14 residues. Looked up from germline, CDR1 is NNHDY and CDR2 is SYVADS. The CDR3 bases that were read are TGTGCCAGCAGCTCCGGGACAGGGTTCTCA. Amino acids: CASSSGTGFS. The whole CDR3 is CASSSGTGFSEVFF.

Remarks on this clone: Genes here carry mouse names. The CDR3 loop reads CTCSAQTGGQNTLYF. The part of the CDR3 DNA that was read is TGCACCTGCAGTGCACAAACAGGGGGCCAAAAC. J is TRBJ2-4 and V is TRBV1; 9 nucleotides align to TRBD1. The read ends 4 residues shy of where the CDR3 ends; the end is completed using the germline J gene. The V and J ends lost 2 bases and 3 bases, in that order; junction bases with no gene match: 3. This CDR3 region has 15 residues. The germline gives CDR1 NSQYPW, CDR2 LRSPGD (reference sequence).

As for this clone: The gene names here belong to mouse. The read ends 4 residues before the CDR3 terminus; that terminus is restored from the germline J gene. V and J are TRBV13-1 and TRBJ2-7, with 7 nucleotides matching TRBD1. V lost 0 bases, J lost 1 base, and 7 bases stayed unmatched. The germline gives CDR1 NSHNY, CDR2 SYGAGN. The CDR3 length is 16 residues. Incomplete CDR3 DNA: TGTGCCAGCAGTGATGCACCCCCAGGGGGTTCCTAT. It is translated as CASSDAPPGGSY. The whole CDR3 protein is CASSDAPPGGSYEQYF.

As to this clone: The gene symbols are mouse symbols. Sequencing ends 4 residues short of the CDR3 end; the germline J gene provides the rest. The chain uses TRBV13-3 and TRBJ2-2, with 11 bases matching TRBD2. J was trimmed by 4 bases and V by 4 bases; bases with no gene match: 3. The CDR3 loop spans 15 amino acids. The V gene's germline CDR1 is NNHDY and CDR2 SYVADS. The chain's CDR3 is CASSYWGGSTGQLYF. The CDR3 bases that were read are TGTGCCAGCAGTTACTGGGGGGGCTCCACCGGG.

This clone showed up just a few times. The genes are named according to mouse. The read terminates 4 residues before the CDR3 end, so the remaining end is supplied by the germline J gene. The genes are TRBV13-2 and TRBJ2-7, with 7 bases that match TRBD1. The CDR3 is 13 amino acids. J lost 0 bases, V lost 3 bases, and 0 bases had no gene match. Per germline, CDR1 NNHNN and CDR2 SYGAGS (reference sequence). The CDR3 reads CASGGQGSYEQYF. The part of the CDR3 DNA that was read is TGTGCCAGCGGTGGACAGGGCTCCTAT.

In regard to this clone: The protein listed by TCRdb differs at residue 12 from the translated DNA, so the DNA translation is shown. Gene names are the mouse ones. From the germline J gene comes the end of the CDR3, since the read stops 3 residues before it. This sequence joins TRBV13-3 and TRBJ1-3; no firm D call. V lost 4 bases to trimming and J lost 0 bases, with 11 bases between them. This CDR3 is 15 amino acids long. Germline lookup yields CDR1 NNHDY and CDR2 SYVADS. The sequenced CDR3 bases are TGTGCCAGCAGTCCCTCAGACAATTCTGGAAATACG. It encodes CASSPSDNSGNT. The full CDR3 is CASSPSDNSGNTLYF.